This TCR beta chain was profiled in a study of blood T cell repertoires in COVID-19. The overall study: Donors in the United States, Italy and Spain gave samples during acute or convalescent COVID-19.

Per the original methods: Researchers report that nucleated cell counts were estimated from reference gene primer amplification. Repertoires were generated with immunoSEQ multiplex PCR, while TCRdb's copy carries only in-frame clones and drops some. V and J calls and clone size are copied from that table; D and trimming were computed from the DNA. Counted here are fewer than 200,000 clones, about 86% occurring once; the ten biggest clones make up under 9.5%. CDR1 and CDR2 from the germline V gene are MDHEN and SYDVKM. V lost 5 bases, J lost 5 bases, and 11 bases stayed unmatched. This CDR3 has 17 amino acids.

The rearrangement links TRBV28 to TRBJ1-6; 8 bases match TRBD1. The receptor's source is a man in his forties or fifties with active or convalescent COVID-19. Sequenced: peripheral blood. The CDR3, as DNA: TGTGCCAGCAGTATTCCCAATCCGGGACAGGATAATTCACCCCTCCACTTT. Its translation is CASSIPNPGQDNSPLHF.